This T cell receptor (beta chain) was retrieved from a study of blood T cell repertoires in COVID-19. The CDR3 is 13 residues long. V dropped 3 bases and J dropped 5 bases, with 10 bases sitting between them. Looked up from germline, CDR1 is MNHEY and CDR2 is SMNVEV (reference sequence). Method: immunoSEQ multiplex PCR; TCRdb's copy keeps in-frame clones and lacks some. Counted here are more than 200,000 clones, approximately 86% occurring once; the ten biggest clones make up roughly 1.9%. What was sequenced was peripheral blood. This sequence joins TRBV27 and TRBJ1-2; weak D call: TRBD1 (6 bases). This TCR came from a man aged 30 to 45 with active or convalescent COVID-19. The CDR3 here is CASSFDRLYGYTF. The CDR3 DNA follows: TGTGCCAGCAGTTTCGACAGGTTGTATGGCTACACCTTC.